This T cell receptor beta chain was found in a study of T cells after posttransplantation cyclophosphamide. Broader study findings: Recipient CMV seropositivity and CMV reactivation strongly tracked TRB clonality. Donor-recipient repertoire similarity was low at 1-2 months, rising over year one.

This related bone marrow graft donor gave peripheral blood on the day of marrow donation. The protocol was immunoSEQ multiplex PCR, while the TCRdb copy is restricted to in-frame clones and leaves out a portion. The sample holds around 13,000 clones; about four fifths are singletons and the top ten take roughly 0.83%. As to this clone: Its antigen remains unknown.

The germline gives CDR1 SGHRS, CDR2 YFSETQ. The CDR3 spans 12 residues. Between the trimmed V and J ends, which lost 0 bases and 7 bases, there was a span of 7 bases. Sequenced sample: memory CD4+ T cells sorted from PBMCs. This TCR was sampled from a man aged 50 or older in good health, CMV-negative, and a related stem cell transplant donor. The chain is built from TRBV5-1 and TRBJ1-2; D gene ambiguous. This chain's CDR3 is CASSLGEGGYTF. In DNA, the CDR3 is TGCGCCAGCAGCTTGGGAGAGGGTGGCTACACCTTC.